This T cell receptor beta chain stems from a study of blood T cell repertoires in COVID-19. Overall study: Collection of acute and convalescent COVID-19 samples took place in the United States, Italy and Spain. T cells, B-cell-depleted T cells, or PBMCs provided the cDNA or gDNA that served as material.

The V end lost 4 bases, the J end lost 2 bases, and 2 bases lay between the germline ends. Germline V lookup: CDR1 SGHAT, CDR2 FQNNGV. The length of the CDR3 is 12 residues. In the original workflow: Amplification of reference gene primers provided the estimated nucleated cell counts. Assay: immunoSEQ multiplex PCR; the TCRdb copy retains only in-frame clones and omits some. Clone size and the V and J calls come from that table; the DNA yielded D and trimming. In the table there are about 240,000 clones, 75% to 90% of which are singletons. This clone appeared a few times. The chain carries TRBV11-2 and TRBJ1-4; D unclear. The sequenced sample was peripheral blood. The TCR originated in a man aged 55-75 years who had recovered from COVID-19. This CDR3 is CASSSTNEKLFF. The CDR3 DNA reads TGTGCCAGCAGCTCTACTAATGAAAAACTGTTTTTT.